The 22 T cell receptor beta chains below come from one sample, sequenced in a study of blood T cell repertoires in COVID-19. TCRdb keeps only in-frame clones here, not all; method: immunoSEQ multiplex PCR. Here the sample spans around 250,000 clones, roughly 84% being singletons. The sample comprised PBMCs or T cells enriched from blood (not recorded which). The receptors originated from a woman between 45 and 60 years old who had been exposed to COVID-19.

The rearrangement links TRBV5-1 to TRBJ1-3, with 8 positions matching TRBD1. V lost 4 bases, J lost 8 bases, and 11 bases stayed unmatched. This CDR3 has 15 amino acids. CDR1 and CDR2 (germline): SGHRS, YFSETQ. CDR3 protein: CASSPGTGLTHTIYF. Written as DNA, the CDR3 is TGCGCCAGCAGCCCAGGGACAGGATTAACGCACACCATATATTTT.

The chain recombines TRBV18 with TRBJ2-5; D ambiguous. This CDR3 is built from 12 residues. CDR1 KGHSH and CDR2 LQKENI come from the germline V gene. V shed 5 bases and J shed 3 bases, with 7 bases lying between them. Here the CDR3 reads CASSSEKETQYF. The CDR3 nucleotides read TGTGCCAGCTCATCAGAAAAAGAGACCCAGTACTTC.

CDR3 bases: TGCGCCAGCAGTGAGTCAGGCAGGCCAGGGGACTACACCTTC. It yields the protein CASSESGRPGDYTF. The V call is TRBV10-2, the J call TRBJ1-2; the D gene is possibly TRBD1 (6 bases). Per germline, CDR1 WSHSY and CDR2 SAAADI. V was pared by 0 bases and J by 10 bases, with 15 bases between. The CDR3 totals 14 residues.

CDR3 in DNA: TGTGCCAGCTCAGCCCGCCTTGGAGGTGGGGACGAGCAGTACTTC. This codes for CASSARLGGGDEQYF. The chain combines TRBV18 with TRBJ2-7; a weak D match, TRBD2 (5 bases). This CDR3 region has 15 residues. Trimming removed 5 bases from V and 5 bases from J, with 19 bases in between. Germline values: CDR1 KGHSH, CDR2 LQKENI.

The chain carries TRBV2 and TRBJ2-5; D possibly corresponds to TRBD1 (7 bases). V gave up 4 bases and J gave up 6 bases, with 12 bases separating them. CDR1 SNHLY and CDR2 FYNNEI come from the germline V gene. CDR3 length equals 13 residues. The CDR3: CASSGAGGKTQYF. CDR3 sequence (DNA): TGTGCCAGCAGTGGGGCAGGGGGGAAGACCCAGTACTTC.

The V and J genes are TRBV15 and TRBJ2-7; TRBD1 might be the D (5 bases). The germline V and J ends were trimmed by 1 base and 5 bases, with 12 bases remaining between them. CDR1 is LNHNV and CDR2 is YYDKDF in the germline V gene (reference sequence). CDR3 length equals 14 residues. CDR3 amino acids: CATSRGVGANEQYF. CDR3 sequence (DNA): TGTGCCACCAGCAGAGGGGTTGGGGCTAACGAGCAGTACTTC.

The CDR3, as DNA: TGTGCCAGCAGTTTAAGGGACAGGGGACACGAGCAGTACTTC. Amino acids: CASSLRDRGHEQYF. This chain connects TRBV27 to TRBJ2-7; TRBD1 matches at 10 bases. The CDR3 is 14 residues long. The J segment lost 5 bases and the V segment lost 2 bases, leaving 3 bases of the junction unmatched. Per the germline V gene, CDR1 is MNHEY and CDR2 is SMNVEV (reference sequence).

The chain employs TRBV5-6 and TRBJ1-5; perhaps TRBD1 as D (5 bases). Per the germline V gene, CDR1 is SGHDT and CDR2 is YYEEEE. The germline V and J ends were trimmed by 1 base and 6 bases, with 17 bases remaining between them. The CDR3 runs to 16 residues. The DNA of the CDR3 is TGTGCCAGCAGCTTGAACGGGGGAGTGGGGCCTCAGCCCCAGCATTTT. Translating gives CASSLNGGVGPQPQHF.

This chain links TRBV4-3 with TRBJ2-1; maybe TRBD2 (6 bases). The V end lost 4 bases, the J end lost 0 bases, and 13 bases lay between the germline ends. The CDR3 is 16 residues long. From germline, CDR1 is LGHNA and CDR2 YSLEER. CDR3 residues: CASSRGTASSYNEQFF. For the CDR3, the DNA is TGCGCCAGCAGCCGGGGGACTGCCAGCTCCTACAATGAGCAGTTCTTC.

The gene calls are TRBV6-6 and TRBJ1-6; maybe TRBD1 (5 bases). Trimming took off 4 bases at V and 9 bases at J, with 16 bases between the two ends. The CDR3 length is 15 residues. Germline CDR1 reads MNHNY; CDR2 reads SVGAGI (reference sequence). The CDR3, as DNA: TGTGCCAGCAGTTGGAGCAGGGATAGGAGTTCACCCCTCCACTTT. Protein: CASSWSRDRSSPLHF.

The chain combines TRBV18 with TRBJ2-3, with D maybe TRBD1 (5 bases). Trimming removed 3 bases at V and 3 bases at J, with 13 bases between. This CDR3 region has 15 residues. Germline values: CDR1 KGHSH, CDR2 LQKENI. The CDR3 DNA is TGTGCCAGCTCACCCGATCTCCAGGGTACAGATACGCAGTATTTT. Translated: CASSPDLQGTDTQYF.

V and J are TRBV6-5 and TRBJ2-7; D not certain. V lost 5 bases and J 1 base, leaving 15 bases between the germline ends. The CDR3 runs to 15 residues. From germline, CDR1 is MNHEY and CDR2 SVGAGI. CDR3 protein: CASSRGLSPSYEQYF. The CDR3 bases are TGTGCCAGCAGTCGCGGCCTAAGCCCTTCCTACGAGCAGTACTTC.

V is TRBV10-3 and J is TRBJ1-2; TRBD1 matches 10 bases. Germline-derived CDR1 and CDR2 are ENHRY and SYGVKD. The trim removed 5 bases at V and 8 bases at J, leaving 8 bases unmatched. CDR3 size: 14 residues. CDR3 coding DNA: TGTGCCATCAGTCCGGGACAGGGGAAAATAGGCTACACCTTC. This gives the protein CAISPGQGKIGYTF.

The chain carries TRBV5-4 and TRBJ2-2, with D perhaps matching TRBD2 (6 bases). V lost 2 bases and J lost 1, with 9 bases in between. The CDR3 consists of 15 residues. CDR1 and CDR2 from the germline V gene are SGHNT and YYREEE (reference sequence). In nucleotides, the CDR3 is TGTGCCAGCAGCTTAAGGAGGGGGAACACCGGGGAGCTGTTTTTT. Protein sequence: CASSLRRGNTGELFF.

This clone was observed a single time. The gene calls are TRBV3-1 (or the pseudogene TRBV3-2) and TRBJ2-2, with a tentative D call TRBD1 (6 bases). In germline, CDR1 is LGHDT, CDR2 YNNKEL (reference sequence). The CDR3 runs 16 residues. The V and J ends lost 0 bases and 0 bases respectively, with 8 bases between them. This chain's CDR3 is CASSQEWTANTGELFF. CDR3 coding DNA: TGTGCCAGCAGCCAAGAATGGACAGCGAACACCGGGGAGCTGTTTTTT.

The chain uses TRBV7-2 and TRBJ1-1, with D tentatively TRBD1 (6 bases). This CDR3 spans 15 amino acids. V gave up 5 bases and J gave up 2 bases, with 15 bases separating them. Germline V gene lookup returns CDR1 SGHTA and CDR2 FQGNSA. CDR3 sequence reads: CASSRKGGGNTEAFF. DNA of the CDR3: TGTGCCAGCAGCCGTAAAGGGGGTGGAAACACTGAAGCTTTCTTT.

This clone was seen a few times. V and J are TRBV28 and TRBJ2-3; 8 nucleotides line up with TRBD2. The CDR3 has 14 amino acids. Trimming took 3 bases from V and 6 from J; bases not matched to a gene: 5. Germline loops: CDR1 MDHEN, CDR2 SYDVKM. The CDR3 nucleotides read TGTGCCAGCAGTTTTAACCAGCGGGGGGATACGCAGTATTTT. Translated: CASSFNQRGDTQYF.

This clone was observed once. The gene calls are TRBV29-1 and TRBJ1-2; TRBD1 might be the D (6 bases). The CDR3 consists of 15 residues. Germline CDR1 reads SQVTM; CDR2 reads ANQGSEA. V was clipped by 3 bases and J by 0 bases, with 14 bases between them. For the CDR3, the DNA is TGCAGCGTTGAGGGGGGGACAATTCCTAACTATGGCTACACCTTC. This sequence encodes CSVEGGTIPNYGYTF.

This clone is a singleton in its sample. The chain recombines TRBV2 with TRBJ2-3; possible D gene TRBD1, 6 bases. The CDR3 runs to 16 residues. V lost 7 bases and J 4 bases, leaving 21 bases between the germline ends. Germline V gene sequence: CDR1 SNHLY, CDR2 FYNNEI. CDR3 amino acids: CASIKRSGERADTQYF. The CDR3 DNA reads as TGTGCCAGCATAAAGAGGTCAGGGGAGAGGGCAGATACGCAGTATTTT.

This rearrangement joins TRBV7-9 to TRBJ2-6; D may be TRBD1 (5 bases). CDR1 and CDR2 from the germline V gene are SEHNR and FQNEAQ (reference sequence). Deletions cut 1 base from V and 2 bases from J, with 9 bases between. The CDR3 is 16 residues long. The chain's CDR3 is CASSLERGPGANVLTF. CDR3 in DNA: TGTGCCAGCAGCTTAGAAAGGGGCCCTGGGGCCAACGTCCTGACTTTC.

V usage is TRBV7-9 and J usage is TRBJ2-6, with D uncertain. This CDR3 spans 16 amino acids. CDR1 SEHNR and CDR2 FQNEAQ come from the germline V gene (reference sequence). The V end lost 1 base, the J end lost 0 bases, and 7 bases lay between the germline ends. The CDR3 loop is CASSLESLSGANVLTF. In nucleotides, the CDR3 is TGTGCCAGCAGCTTAGAAAGCCTCTCTGGGGCCAACGTCCTGACTTTC.

This chain joins TRBV19 and TRBJ1-2, with 12 bases lining up with TRBD1. The V gene's germline CDR1 is LNHDA and CDR2 SQIVND (reference sequence). The CDR3 consists of 15 residues. Unmatched junction bases numbered 8, after V lost 4 bases and J lost 8 bases. CDR3 DNA sequence: TGTGCCAGTAGTAGAGGGACAGGGGGCGGTCGGGGCTACACCTTC. Translating it yields CASSRGTGGGRGYTF.